This entry lists 9 T cell receptor beta chains sequenced from one sample in a study of blood T cell repertoires in COVID-19. Assay: immunoSEQ multiplex PCR; the TCRdb copy retains only in-frame clones and omits some. This table has some 300,000 clones, nearly 90% appearing once. The sample was PBMCs or T cells enriched from blood (not recorded which). The receptors originated from a woman in her twenties or thirties who had recovered from COVID-19.

This rearrangement joins TRBV4-1 to TRBJ1-2; 7 nucleotides align to TRBD1. In germline, CDR1 is MGHRA, CDR2 YSYEKL. V lost 3 bases and J lost 2; bases outside the gene matches: 6. The CDR3 spans 15 residues. CDR3 bases: TGCGCCAGCAGCCAGGGGACAGATCTGAACTATGGCTACACCTTC. Translating it yields CASSQGTDLNYGYTF.

This sequence joins TRBV2 and TRBJ2-1; TRBD2 matches at 8 bases. CDR1 and CDR2 from the germline V gene are SNHLY and FYNNEI. There are 14 residues in the CDR3. V lost 6 bases to trimming and J lost 7 bases; unmatched junction nucleotides: 8. The CDR3 protein is CASSETTSDNEQFF. The CDR3 region has the DNA TGTGCCAGCAGCGAGACGACTAGCGATAATGAGCAGTTCTTC.

The V and J genes are TRBV30 and TRBJ2-6; 11 positions agree with TRBD2. The germline V gene encodes CDR1 GTSNPN and CDR2 SVGIG (reference sequence). CDR3 length: 14 amino acids. Trimming at V came to 1 base and at J to 14 bases, leaving 7 bases not matched to a gene. This CDR3 is CAWSALAGGSLLTF. The CDR3 DNA reads TGTGCCTGGAGTGCCCTAGCGGGGGGCTCCCTCCTGACTTTC.

V usage is TRBV10-2 and J usage is TRBJ1-2, with 8 bases matching TRBD1. Trimming took 4 bases from V and 6 from J; bases not matched to a gene: 4. From germline, CDR1 is WSHSY and CDR2 SAAADI. CDR3 length equals 13 residues. DNA of the CDR3: TGCGCCAGCAGTGGGGACAGGATAGATGGCTACACCTTC. Its translation: CASSGDRIDGYTF.

The CDR3 loop is CASSLRREDGEQFF. Here the CDR3 DNA reads TGTGCCAGCAGCTTAAGGCGGGAGGATGGTGAGCAGTTCTTC. The chain combines TRBV7-7 with TRBJ2-1; TRBD2 agrees at 8 bases. CDR1 is SSHAT and CDR2 is FNYEAQ in the germline V gene (reference sequence). The length of the CDR3 is 14 residues. V gave up 2 bases and J gave up 9 bases; unmatched junction bases: 6.

The chain recombines TRBV7-3 with TRBJ2-6, with D possibly matching TRBD1 (8 bases). The germline gives CDR1 SGHTA, CDR2 FQGTGA. This CDR3 spans 17 amino acids. Trimming pared 8 bases from V and 0 bases from J, leaving 17 bases between. The CDR3 nucleotides read TGTGCCAGCGGTCGGACAGGGAGGGTCTCTGGGGCCAACGTCCTGACTTTC. Its protein product is CASGRTGRVSGANVLTF.

The chain uses TRBV11-2 and TRBJ2-3, with 7 bases that match TRBD2. Germline V gene data show CDR1 as SGHAT and CDR2 as FQNNGV. Unmatched junction bases numbered 4, after V lost 3 bases and J lost 1 base. The CDR3 is 15 amino acids. The CDR3 is CASSFQRDGTDTQYF. As DNA, the CDR3 is TGTGCCAGCAGCTTCCAGCGGGACGGCACAGATACGCAGTATTTT.

This chain joins TRBV7-9 and TRBJ2-3; D is ambiguous. Germline CDR1 is SEHNR and CDR2 is FQNEAQ (reference sequence). V lost 6 bases and J lost 4, with 20 bases in between. CDR3 size: 16 residues. The chain's CDR3 is CASSSGSSSLADTQYF. DNA of the CDR3: TGTGCCAGCAGTTCCGGGTCGTCGTCCCTCGCAGATACGCAGTATTTT. Full variable domain (missing parts from reference TRBV7-9 and TRBJ2-3): DTGVSQNPRHKITKRGQNVTFRCDPISEHNRLYWYRQTLGQGPEFLTYFQNEAQLEKSRLLSDRFSAERPKGSFSTLEIQRTEQGDSAMYLCASSSGSSSLADTQYFGPGTRLTVL.

This chain links TRBV3-1 (or the pseudogene TRBV3-2) with TRBJ2-3; 8 nucleotides match TRBD2. The length of the CDR3 is 15 residues. Losses at the gene ends were 6 bases for V and 5 bases for J; bases not matched to a gene: 10. Germline CDR1 is LGHDT and CDR2 is YNNKEL (reference sequence). CDR3 sequence: CASSPPAGEGDTQYF. CDR3 nucleotides: TGTGCCAGCAGTCCCCCAGCGGGGGAGGGAGATACGCAGTATTTT.